A single sample is the source of the 11 T cell receptor beta chains below, sequenced in a study of tumor-infiltrating lymphocytes in primary liver carcinoma. Total RNA amounting to around 450 ng was the source from which TCR beta cDNA was made with a constant-region primer. Libraries for TCR beta were built through three nested multiplex PCR rounds, which together made up a slightly modified ARM-PCR procedure. TRBV1-TRBV30 forward primers and a C-beta reverse primer were used in the first two PCR rounds, which each ran for about 10 cycles. TCRdb reprocessed the multiplex PCR reads with MiXCR, giving one entry per CDR3 protein. The table shows some 94,000 distinct CDR3 sequences, with about three quarters occurring only once. From about 19-30 mg of unsorted bulk tissue, DNA and RNA were co-extracted together. The sequencing input was liver tumor tissue from sampling region 5. Subset noted: tumor region T5, tumor centre. Receptors were obtained from a woman aged 55 to 70 with primary liver carcinoma and hepatitis B virus infection.

The CDR3 sequence: CSARERDYEQYF. The CDR3 DNA follows: TGCAGTGCTAGAGAACGGGACTACGAGCAGTACTTC. The chain has TRBV20-1 and TRBJ2-7, with a weak D call TRBD2 (5 bases). CDR3 size: 12 residues. Germline V gives CDR1 DFQATT, CDR2 SNEGSKA (reference sequence). V dropped 0 bases and J dropped 3 bases, with 6 bases sitting between them.

Worth noting for this clonotype: A much bigger clone sits one base away, suggesting this may be a read error. The chain has TRBV25-1 and TRBJ2-3, with TRBD2 as a possible D gene (6 bases). Germline V gene data show CDR1 as MGHDK and CDR2 as SYGVNS. V was pared by 3 bases and J by 5 bases, with 15 bases between. The CDR3 covers 15 residues. CDR3 protein: CASSDDEWREDTQYF. In DNA form, the CDR3 reads TGTGCCAGCAGTGATGATGAGTGGAGGGAAGATACGCAGTATTTT.

Comments on this clonotype: A single base separates this from a much larger clone, so it may be a read error. This chain links TRBV5-1 with TRBJ2-5, with 12 bases fitting TRBD1. J was trimmed by 5 bases and V by 6 bases; bases with no gene match: 8. The CDR3 contains 15 residues. Germline V gives CDR1 SGHRS, CDR2 YFSETQ. The CDR3 region has the DNA TGCGCCAGCAACACCGGGACAGGGGGCGCGGAGACCCAGTACTTC. Its protein product is CASNTGTGGAETQYF.

This clonotype was seen many times. Just one base apart from a much larger clone, this may be a read error. The CDR3 here is CASSPAADTGELFF. The CDR3 bases are TGTGCCAGCAGTCCAGCAGCGGACACCGGGGAGCTGTTTTTT. The gene calls are TRBV12-3 or TRBV12-4 and TRBJ2-2; D is perhaps TRBD2 (5 bases). The CDR3 loop spans 14 amino acids. With 5 bases removed from V and 3 bases from J, the gap between germline ends came to 10 bases.

Of note for this clonotype: An end of the junction differs from the germline gene, which may be a read error. V and J are TRBV5-6 and TRBJ1-6; 7 nucleotides agree with TRBD1. The CDR3 covers 18 residues. Germline CDR1 SGHDT, CDR2 YYEEEE. The CDR3 DNA sequence: TGTGCCAACAGCTTGGATCCCTTTCGAGAGGGGGCCGGATCACCCCTCCACTTT. Amino acid sequence: CANSLDPFREGAGSPLHF.

This clonotype was seen just once. One end of the junction fails to match germline, which may point to a read error. The V call is TRBV6-1, the J call TRBJ2-7; 9 positions match TRBD2. CDR1 and CDR2 (germline): MNHNS, SASEGT. This CDR3 region has 18 residues. The CDR3 DNA follows: TGTGCCAGCAGTGATAGCCTGAAGGGAGCAGCGGGGGGCTACGAGCAATACTTC. It yields the protein CASSDSLKGAAGGYEQYF.

Note on this clonotype: This clone may be a read error of a much larger clone one base away. The gene calls are TRBV18 and TRBJ2-2, with D unclear. In germline, CDR1 is KGHSH, CDR2 LQKENI. The CDR3 is 14 amino acids. Trimming stripped 8 bases from V and 0 bases from J, with 10 bases between. For the CDR3, the DNA is TGTGCCAGCCCGCAGGAAACGAACACCGGGGAGCTGTTTTTT. Its translation is CASPQETNTGELFF. Complete variable domain (other parts from reference TRBV18 and TRBJ2-2): NAGVMQNPRHLVRRRGQEARLRCSPMKGHSHVYWYRQLPEEGLKFMVYLQKENIIDESGMPKERFSAEFPKEGPSILRIQQVVRGDSAAYFCASPQETNTGELFFGEGSRLTVL.

Notes on this clonotype: A read error may produce the germline difference seen at one junction end. V and J are TRBV6-2 or TRBV6-3 and TRBJ2-3; D is ambiguous. Germline V gene data show CDR1 as MNHEY and CDR2 as SVGEGT. This CDR3 has 15 residues. The CDR3 reads CASSYAETRTNTQYF. DNA of the CDR3: TGTGCCAGCAGTTACGCGGAAACACGCACAAATACGCAGTATTTT.

The sample holds a few counts of this clonotype. V is TRBV28 and J is TRBJ1-4, with 8 bases aligning to TRBD1. Unmatched junction bases numbered 4, after V lost 6 bases and J lost 7 bases. Germline CDR1 is MDHEN and CDR2 is SYDVKM. This CDR3 has 13 residues. CDR3 region: CASSPGGLEKLFF. Here the CDR3 DNA reads TGTGCCAGCAGCCCAGGGGGCCTTGAAAAACTGTTTTTT.

The count of this clonotype is one. The chain joins TRBV11-2 to TRBJ2-7; D possibly corresponds to TRBD1 (6 bases). The CDR3 has 14 residues. Trimming pared 7 bases from V and 6 bases from J, leaving 19 bases between. Germline-derived CDR1 and CDR2 are SGHAT and FQNNGV. CDR3 DNA sequence: TGTGCCAGCAACTTCCAGACACTCAGGGGCGAGCAGTACTTC. Translated: CASNFQTLRGEQYF. Full variable domain (rest looked up from reference TRBV11-2 and TRBJ2-7): EAGVAQSPRYKIIEKRQSVAFWCNPISGHATLYWYQQILGQGPKLLIQFQNNGVVDDSQLPKDRFSAERLKGVDSTLKIQPAKLEDSAVYLCASNFQTLRGEQYFGPGTRLTVT.

A word on this clonotype: A single base separates this from a much larger clone, so it may be a read error. The genes are TRBV1 and TRBJ2-5. TRBV1 is described as a pseudogene. The length of the CDR3 is 16 residues. This CDR3 is CTSSQGWVSHGETQYF. The CDR3 DNA sequence: TGCACCAGCAGCCAAGGGTGGGTTAGCCATGGAGAGACCCAGTACTTC.